This T cell receptor (beta chain) was identified during a study of T cells after yellow fever vaccination. The study, taken as a whole, reports: Clones that expanded after primary vaccination mostly reappeared after the booster (96% CD4, approximately 85% CD8). A weaker secondary response peaked on day 5, the primary on day 15. Any FACS-sorted repertoire could hold abundant clonotypes that contaminate it from the bulk population.

As regards this clonotype: The antigen is undetermined.

The CDR3 extends over 14 amino acids. In germline, CDR1 is WNHNN, CDR2 SYGVQD (reference sequence). With 3 bases removed from V and 4 bases from J, the gap between germline ends came to 12 bases. Making TCR cDNA involved 5'RACE template switching, which added UMIs and a universal primer site. TCRdb passed the 5' RACE reads through MiXCR, listing each CDR3 protein once. The sample contains hundreds of thousands of distinct CDR3 sequences, about 19% of which appear only once. The source is a man aged 25-40 years who received the YFV17D yellow fever vaccine. The rearrangement links TRBV10-1 to TRBJ2-5, with a tentative D call TRBD2 (7 bases). The specimen was PBMCs, collected 15 days after the yellow fever booster vaccination. Written as DNA, the CDR3 is TGCGCCAGCAGTGACGGACTAGGGGGAGAGACCCAGTACTTC. Translating it yields CASSDGLGGETQYF.